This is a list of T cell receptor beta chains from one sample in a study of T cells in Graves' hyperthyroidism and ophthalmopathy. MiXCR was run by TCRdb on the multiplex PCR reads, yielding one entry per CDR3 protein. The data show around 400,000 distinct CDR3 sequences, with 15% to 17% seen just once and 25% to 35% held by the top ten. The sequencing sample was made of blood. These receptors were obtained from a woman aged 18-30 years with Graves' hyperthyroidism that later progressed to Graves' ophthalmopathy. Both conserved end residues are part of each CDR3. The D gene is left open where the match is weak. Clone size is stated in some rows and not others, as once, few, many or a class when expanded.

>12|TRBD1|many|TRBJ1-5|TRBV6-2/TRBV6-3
TGTGCCAGTAGGACAGGGAATCAGCCCCAGCATTTT
CASRTGNQPQHF
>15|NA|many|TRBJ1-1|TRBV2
TGTGCCAGCAGTCAGGCCGGGACTCCGAACACTGAAGCTTTCTTT
CASSQAGTPNTEAFF
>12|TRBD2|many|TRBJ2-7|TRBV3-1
TGTGCCAGCAGCCCAGCGGGGGTTAAGCAGTACTTC
CASSPAGVKQYF
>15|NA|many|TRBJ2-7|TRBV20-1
TGCAGTGCTAGAGACCGGGACGGCGCCTCCTACGAGCAGTACTTC
CSARDRDGASYEQYF
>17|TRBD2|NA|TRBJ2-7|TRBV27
TGTGCCAGCAGTTTGGGGACTAGCGGGAGTAGGGCCTACGAGCAGTACTTC
CASSLGTSGSRAYEQYF
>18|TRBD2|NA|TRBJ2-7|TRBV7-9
TGTGCCAGCAGCCACGGACTAGCGGGAGGACGGAGCTCCTACGAGCAGTACTTC
CASSHGLAGGRSSYEQYF
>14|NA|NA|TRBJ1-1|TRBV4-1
TGCGCCAGCAGGGGGCTCTTAAAGAACACTGAAGCTTTCTTT
CASRGLLKNTEAFF
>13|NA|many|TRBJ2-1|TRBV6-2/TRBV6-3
TGTGCCAGCAGTCATCTAGGGCAAAATGAGCAGTTCTTC
CASSHLGQNEQFF
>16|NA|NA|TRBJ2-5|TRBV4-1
TGCGCCAGCAGCGGGTTCACCCACTCAGGGCGGGAGACCCAGTACTTC
CASSGFTHSGRETQYF
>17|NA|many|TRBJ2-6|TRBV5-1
TGCGCCAGCAGCTTGGTAGGAGTCGGGTCTGGGGCCAACGTCCTGACTTTC
CASSLVGVGSGANVLTF
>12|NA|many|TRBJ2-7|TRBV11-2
TGTGCCAGCAGCTCCATCGATCACGAGCAGTACTTC
CASSSIDHEQYF
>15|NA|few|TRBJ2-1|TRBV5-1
TGCGCCAGCAGCATGACAGTGGGCTCCTACAATGAGCAGTTCTTC
CASSMTVGSYNEQFF
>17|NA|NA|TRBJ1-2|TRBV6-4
TGTGCCAGCAGTGACTCGAGGAGCGGGGGACCAGGGGATGGCTACACCTTC
CASSDSRSGGPGDGYTF
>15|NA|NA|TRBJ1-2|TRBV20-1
TGCAGTGCTAGAGCCGTATCCCGACAGAGCTATGGCTACACCTTC
CSARAVSRQSYGYTF
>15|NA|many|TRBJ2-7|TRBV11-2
TGTGCCAGCAGCTGGGGCGTCCAGGGCTCCTACGAGCAGTACTTC
CASSWGVQGSYEQYF
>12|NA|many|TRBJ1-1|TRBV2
TGTGCCAGCAAGCCTGGGAACACTGAAGCTTTCTTT
CASKPGNTEAFF
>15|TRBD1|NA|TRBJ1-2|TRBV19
TGTGCCAGTAGTGGCGGGACAGCACCTAACTATGGCTACACCTTC
CASSGGTAPNYGYTF
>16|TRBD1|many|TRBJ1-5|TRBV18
TGTGCCAGCTCACCAAGTGAACGACAGGGAGGTCAGCCCCAGCATTTT
CASSPSERQGGQPQHF
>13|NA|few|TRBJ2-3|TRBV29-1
TGCAGCGTTGTAGGCACGTACACAGATACGCAGTATTTT
CSVVGTYTDTQYF
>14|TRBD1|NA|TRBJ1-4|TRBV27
TGTGCCAGCAGTTTAGGACAGGGGGGTCGAAAACTGTTTTTT
CASSLGQGGRKLFF
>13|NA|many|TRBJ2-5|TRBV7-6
TGTGCCAGCAGCTTACTCGTGTGGGAGACCCAGTACTTC
CASSLLVWETQYF
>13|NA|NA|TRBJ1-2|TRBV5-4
TGTGCCAGCAGCTTGTTGACAGAAAATGGCTACACCTTC
CASSLLTENGYTF
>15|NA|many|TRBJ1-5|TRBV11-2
TGTGCCAGCAGCCAGGGGACACTCGGCCGCCAGCCCCAGCATTTT
CASSQGTLGRQPQHF
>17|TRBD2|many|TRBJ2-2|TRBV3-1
TGTGCCAGCAGCGAAGGGACTAGCGGGACTGGAGGAGGGGAGCTGTTTTTT
CASSEGTSGTGGGELFF
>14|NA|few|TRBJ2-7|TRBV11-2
TGTGCCAGCAGCTCCCTGGGGGGAGTTCGTGAGCAGTACTTC
CASSSLGGVREQYF
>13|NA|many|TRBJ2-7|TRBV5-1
TGCGCCAGCAGCTCGACAGGTTCCTACGAGCAGTACTTC
CASSSTGSYEQYF
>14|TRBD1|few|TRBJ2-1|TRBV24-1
TGTGCCACCAGTGCTAGGGACAGGGGGTATGAGCAGTTCTTC
CATSARDRGYEQFF
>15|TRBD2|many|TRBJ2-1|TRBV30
TGTGCCTGGACCATAGGGACTAGCAACCACAATGAGCAGTTCTTC
CAWTIGTSNHNEQFF
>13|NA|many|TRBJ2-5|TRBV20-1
TGCAGTGCTAGTGACGTGGTCCGGGAGACCCAGTACTTC
CSASDVVRETQYF
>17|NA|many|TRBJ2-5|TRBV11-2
TGTGCCAGCAGCTTAGCCTCCCCTTCGGGACGGCAAGAGACCCAGTACTTC
CASSLASPSGRQETQYF
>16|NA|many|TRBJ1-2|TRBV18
TGTGCCAGCTCACCCCAGTACGGCGTTTGGTTCTATGGCTACACCTTC
CASSPQYGVWFYGYTF
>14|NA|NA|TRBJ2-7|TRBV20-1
TGCAGTGCTAGAGATCTAACCGGGGCCTACGAGCAGTACTTC
CSARDLTGAYEQYF
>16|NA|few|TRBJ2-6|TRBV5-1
TGCGCCAGCAGCTTGGCAGGGTCTCTGGGGGCCAACGTCCTGACTTTC
CASSLAGSLGANVLTF